Sequencing of this T cell receptor beta chain was carried out in a study of T-cell memory formation after mild COVID-19. Points from the study as a whole: From day 15 to 85, contracting clones were balanced between CD4 and CD8, whereas later expanders leaned toward CD4+.

This clonotype was counted only a few times. Its specificity is unknown. 5'RACE with constant-segment primers built TCRalpha and TCRbeta cDNA libraries with UMIs. TCRdb used MiXCR to reprocess the 5' RACE reads, holding one entry per CDR3 protein. There are hundreds of thousands of distinct CDR3 sequences in the sample; just over 15% occur only once, and 2.1% lies in the top ten. The CDR3 runs to 15 residues. Germline trimming cut 6 bases from V and 0 bases from J; bases unmatched to any gene: 5. The germline V gene encodes CDR1 MNHNY and CDR2 SVGAGI (reference sequence). The clonotype comes from an adult woman who had mild COVID-19 (a few samples of this study predate the infection). Cell type and time point are not known. The gene calls are TRBV6-6 and TRBJ1-3; 7 nucleotides agree with TRBD1. The sample was PBMCs or a T cell subset sorted from them (not recorded which). DNA for the CDR3: TGTGCCAGCAGGACAGGGACCTACTCTGGAAACACCATATATTTT. Translation gives CASRTGTYSGNTIYF.